This T cell receptor beta chain is drawn from a study of blood T cell repertoires in COVID-19. Per the original data handling: It was from reference gene primer amplification that nucleated cell counts were estimated. Assay: immunoSEQ multiplex PCR; the TCRdb copy retains only in-frame clones and omits some. The V and J calls and clone size come from that table; D and trimming were worked out from the DNA. Among 130,000 to 150,000 clones listed, 80% to 90% were seen once. The CDR3 runs to 15 residues. Germline loops: CDR1 SGDLS, CDR2 YYNGEE. V trimming: 3 bases; J trimming: 0 bases; junction bases outside the gene matches: 3.

The chain combines TRBV9 with TRBJ1-5, with 7 bases fitting TRBD1. This sequence originates from a human donor with acute or convalescent COVID-19. The donor label of this sample is uncertain. Sequenced input: peripheral blood. The CDR3 DNA reads TGTGCCAGCAGCGCTGGGACAGCTAGCAATCAGCCCCAGCATTTT. This codes for CASSAGTASNQPQHF.